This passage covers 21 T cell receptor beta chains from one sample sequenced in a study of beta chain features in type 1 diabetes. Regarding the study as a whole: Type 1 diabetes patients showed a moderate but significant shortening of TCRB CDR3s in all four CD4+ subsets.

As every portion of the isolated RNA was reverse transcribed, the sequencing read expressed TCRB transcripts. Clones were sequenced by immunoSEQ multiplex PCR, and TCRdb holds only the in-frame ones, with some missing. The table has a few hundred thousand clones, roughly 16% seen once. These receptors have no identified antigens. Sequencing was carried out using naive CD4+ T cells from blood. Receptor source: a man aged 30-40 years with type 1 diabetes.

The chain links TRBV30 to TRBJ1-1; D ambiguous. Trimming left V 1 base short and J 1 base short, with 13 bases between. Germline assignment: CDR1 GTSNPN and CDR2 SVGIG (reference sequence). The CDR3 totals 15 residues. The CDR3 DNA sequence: TGTGCCTGGAGTGAACCGGGAGCCGGGAACACTGAAGCTTTCTTT. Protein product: CAWSEPGAGNTEAFF.

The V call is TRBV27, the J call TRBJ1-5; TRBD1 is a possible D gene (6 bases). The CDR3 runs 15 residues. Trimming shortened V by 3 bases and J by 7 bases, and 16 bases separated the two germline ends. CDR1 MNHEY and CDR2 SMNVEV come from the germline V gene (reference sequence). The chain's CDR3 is CASSFDSGVGQPQHF. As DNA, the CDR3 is TGTGCCAGCAGTTTCGATTCAGGGGTCGGACAGCCCCAGCATTTT.

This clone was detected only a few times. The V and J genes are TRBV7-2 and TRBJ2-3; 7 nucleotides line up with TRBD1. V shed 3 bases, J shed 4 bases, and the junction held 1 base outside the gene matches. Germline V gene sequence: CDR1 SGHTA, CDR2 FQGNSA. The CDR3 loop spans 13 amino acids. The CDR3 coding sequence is TGTGCCAGCAGCTTCGACAGGGCAGATACGCAGTATTTT. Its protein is CASSFDRADTQYF.

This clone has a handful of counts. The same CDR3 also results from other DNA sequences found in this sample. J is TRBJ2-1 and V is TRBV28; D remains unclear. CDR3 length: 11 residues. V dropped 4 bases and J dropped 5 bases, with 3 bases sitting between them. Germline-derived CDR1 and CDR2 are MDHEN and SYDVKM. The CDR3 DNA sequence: TGTGCCAGCAGTTCCAACAATGAGCAGTTCTTC. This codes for CASSSNNEQFF.

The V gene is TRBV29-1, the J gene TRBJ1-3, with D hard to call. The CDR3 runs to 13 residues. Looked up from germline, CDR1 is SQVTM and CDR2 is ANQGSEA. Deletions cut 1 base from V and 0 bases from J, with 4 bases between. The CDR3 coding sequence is TGCAGCGTTGAAGCGGTCTCTGGAAACACCATATATTTT. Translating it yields CSVEAVSGNTIYF. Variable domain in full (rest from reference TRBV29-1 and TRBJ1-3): SAVISQKPSRDICQRGTSLTIQCQVDSQVTMMFWYRQQPGQSLTLIATANQGSEATYESGFVIDKFPISRPNLTFSTLTVSNMSPEDSSIYLCSVEAVSGNTIYFGEGSWLTVV.

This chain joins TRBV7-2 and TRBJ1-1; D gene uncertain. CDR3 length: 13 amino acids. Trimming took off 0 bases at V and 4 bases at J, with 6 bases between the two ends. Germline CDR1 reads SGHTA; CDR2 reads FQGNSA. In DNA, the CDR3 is TGTGCCAGCAGCTTAGCCGAGGGCACTGAAGCTTTCTTT. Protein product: CASSLAEGTEAFF.

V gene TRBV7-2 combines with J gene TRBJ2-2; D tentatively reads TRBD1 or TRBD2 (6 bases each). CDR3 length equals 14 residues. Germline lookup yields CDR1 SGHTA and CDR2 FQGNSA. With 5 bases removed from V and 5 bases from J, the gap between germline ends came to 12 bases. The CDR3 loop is CASSRGGTTGELFF. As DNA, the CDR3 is TGTGCCAGCAGCCGTGGAGGGACAACCGGGGAGCTGTTTTTT.

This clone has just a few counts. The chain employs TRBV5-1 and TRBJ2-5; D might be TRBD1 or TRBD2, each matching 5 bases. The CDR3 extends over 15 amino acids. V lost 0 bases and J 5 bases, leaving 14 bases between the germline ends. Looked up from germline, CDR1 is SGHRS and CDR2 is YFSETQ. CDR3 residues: CASSLAGVGAETQYF. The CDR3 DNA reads TGCGCCAGCAGCTTGGCCGGAGTCGGGGCGGAGACCCAGTACTTC.

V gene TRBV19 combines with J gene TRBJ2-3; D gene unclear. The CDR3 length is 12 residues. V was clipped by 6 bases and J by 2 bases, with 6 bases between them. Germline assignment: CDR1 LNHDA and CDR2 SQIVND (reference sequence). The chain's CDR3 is CASRVFTDTQYF. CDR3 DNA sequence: TGTGCCAGTAGGGTTTTCACAGATACGCAGTATTTT.

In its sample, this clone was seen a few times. In DNA form, the CDR3 reads TGCAGCGAATCCTCGACAGGGGCGTTGGAGACCCAGTACTTC. Protein sequence: CSESSTGALETQYF. V usage is TRBV29-1 and J usage is TRBJ2-5; 8 bases are shared with TRBD1. This CDR3 contains 14 residues. The germline gives CDR1 SQVTM, CDR2 ANQGSEA. After removal of 7 bases from V and 5 bases from J, the junction contained 12 bases not matched to a gene.

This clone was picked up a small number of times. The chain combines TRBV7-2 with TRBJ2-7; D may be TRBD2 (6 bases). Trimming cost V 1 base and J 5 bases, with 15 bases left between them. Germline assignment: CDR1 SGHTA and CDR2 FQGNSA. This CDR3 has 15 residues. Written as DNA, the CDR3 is TGTGCCAGCAGCTTAGATGCCAACGGGAGTGACGAGCAGTACTTC. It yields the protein CASSLDANGSDEQYF.

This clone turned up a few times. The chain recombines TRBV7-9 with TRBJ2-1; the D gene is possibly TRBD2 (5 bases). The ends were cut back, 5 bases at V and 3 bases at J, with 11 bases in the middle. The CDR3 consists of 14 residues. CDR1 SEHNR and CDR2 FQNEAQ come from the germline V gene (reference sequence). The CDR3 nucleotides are TGTGCCAGCAGCGAGTCCCGGGACTACAATGAGCAGTTCTTC. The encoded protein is CASSESRDYNEQFF.

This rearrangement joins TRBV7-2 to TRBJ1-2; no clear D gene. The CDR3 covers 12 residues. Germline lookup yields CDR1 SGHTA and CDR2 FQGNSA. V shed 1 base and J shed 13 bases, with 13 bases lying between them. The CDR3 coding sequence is TGTGCCAGCAGCTTAGGAGGGCCGACCGGCACCTTC. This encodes CASSLGGPTGTF. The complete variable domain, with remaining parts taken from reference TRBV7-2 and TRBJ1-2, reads GAGVSQSPSNKVTEKGKDVELRCDPISGHTALYWYRQSLGQGLEFLIYFQGNSAPDKSGLPSDRFSAERTGGSVSTLTIQRTQQEDSAVYLCASSLGGPTGTFGSGTRLTVV.

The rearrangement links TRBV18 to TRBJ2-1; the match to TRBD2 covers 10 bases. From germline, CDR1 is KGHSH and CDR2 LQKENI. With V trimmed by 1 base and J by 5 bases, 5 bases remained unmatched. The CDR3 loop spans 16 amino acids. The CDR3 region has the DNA TGTGCCAGCTCACCACGGCTAGCGGGAGACCACAATGAGCAGTTCTTC. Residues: CASSPRLAGDHNEQFF.

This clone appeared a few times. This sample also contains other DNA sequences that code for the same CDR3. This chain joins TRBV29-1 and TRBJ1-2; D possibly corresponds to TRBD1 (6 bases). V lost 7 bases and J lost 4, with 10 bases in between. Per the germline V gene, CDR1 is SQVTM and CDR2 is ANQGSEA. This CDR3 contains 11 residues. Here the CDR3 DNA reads TGCAGCGGAGGGGGGAGCTATGGCTACACCTTC. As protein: CSGGGSYGYTF.

The CDR3 bases are TGCGCCAGCAGCCCCCGGGACAGTCAAGAGACCCAGTACTTC. It codes for CASSPRDSQETQYF. This chain links TRBV4-3 with TRBJ2-5, with 7 bases matching TRBD1. CDR1 and CDR2 (germline): LGHNA, YSLEER. After removal of 4 bases from V and 2 bases from J, the junction contained 4 bases not matched to a gene. The CDR3 loop spans 14 amino acids.

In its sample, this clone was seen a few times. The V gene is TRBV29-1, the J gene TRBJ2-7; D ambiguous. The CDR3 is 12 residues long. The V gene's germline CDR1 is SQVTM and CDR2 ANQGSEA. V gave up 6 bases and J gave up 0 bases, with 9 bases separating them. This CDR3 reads CSVASRSYEQYF. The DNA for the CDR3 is TGCAGCGTGGCCTCACGCTCCTACGAGCAGTACTTC.

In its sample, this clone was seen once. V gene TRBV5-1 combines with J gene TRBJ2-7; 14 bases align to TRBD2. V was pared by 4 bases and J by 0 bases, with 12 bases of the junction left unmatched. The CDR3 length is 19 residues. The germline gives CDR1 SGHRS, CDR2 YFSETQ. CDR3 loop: CASSIGTSGSPPSSYEQYF. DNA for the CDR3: TGCGCCAGCAGCATCGGGACTAGCGGGAGTCCTCCTAGCTCCTACGAGCAGTACTTC.

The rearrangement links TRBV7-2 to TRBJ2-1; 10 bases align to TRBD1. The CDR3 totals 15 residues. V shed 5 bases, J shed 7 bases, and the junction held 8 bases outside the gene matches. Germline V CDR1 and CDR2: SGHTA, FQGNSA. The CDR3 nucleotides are TGTGCCAGCAGCCTCGGGACAGGGGATGGGAATGAGCAGTTCTTC. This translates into CASSLGTGDGNEQFF. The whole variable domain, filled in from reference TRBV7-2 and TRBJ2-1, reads GAGVSQSPSNKVTEKGKDVELRCDPISGHTALYWYRQSLGQGLEFLIYFQGNSAPDKSGLPSDRFSAERTGGSVSTLTIQRTQQEDSAVYLCASSLGTGDGNEQFFGPGTRLTVL.

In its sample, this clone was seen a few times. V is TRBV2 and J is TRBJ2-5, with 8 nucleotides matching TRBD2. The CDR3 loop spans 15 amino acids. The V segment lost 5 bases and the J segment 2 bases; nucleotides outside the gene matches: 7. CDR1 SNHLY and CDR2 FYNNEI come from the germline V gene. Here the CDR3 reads CASSLISGTQETQYF. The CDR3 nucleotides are TGTGCCAGCAGTCTCATTAGCGGGACTCAAGAGACCCAGTACTTC.

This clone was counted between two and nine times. The CDR3 DNA reads TGTGCCACCAGCCTACAGGGATGGTCCTACGAGCAGTACTTC. This encodes CATSLQGWSYEQYF. The chain carries TRBV15 and TRBJ2-7; tentative D call: TRBD1 (6 bases). In germline, CDR1 is LNHNV, CDR2 YYDKDF (reference sequence). Trimming removed 5 bases at V and 1 base at J, with 12 bases between. The CDR3 is made up of 14 amino acids.